The T cell receptor (beta chain) described here comes from a study of shared clonotypes between healthy human individuals. Broader study findings: Sampling used blood alone; tissue repertoires probably differ. Non-shared clonotypes showed lower generation probabilities than clonotypes common to all four donors. Clonotype sharing across several donors was observed for around 5% of naive CD4 clonotypes.

It was CD45RO-negative cells, positively selected for CCR7, that made up naive CD8 cells, with terminally differentiated effector memory CD45RA+ cells excluded. Free of recent acute infections or vaccinations, the donors were healthy HIV-negative adults. Method: immunoSEQ multiplex PCR; TCRdb's copy keeps in-frame clones and lacks some. The sample carries around 650,000 clones, around 96% recorded once. The CDR3 totals 16 residues. J lost 3 bases, V lost 0 bases, and 5 bases had no gene match. CDR1 and CDR2 from the germline V gene are SGHRS and YFSETQ. Worth noting for this clone: Its antigen is currently unknown.

The gene calls are TRBV5-1 and TRBJ2-1, with 8 positions matching TRBD2. The clonotype was recovered from a woman younger than 45 in good health. What was sequenced was naive CD8+ T cells sorted from blood. The CDR3 DNA sequence: TGCGCCAGCAGCTTGGATAGCGGGATGGTCTACAATGAGCAGTTCTTC. Amino acid sequence: CASSLDSGMVYNEQFF.